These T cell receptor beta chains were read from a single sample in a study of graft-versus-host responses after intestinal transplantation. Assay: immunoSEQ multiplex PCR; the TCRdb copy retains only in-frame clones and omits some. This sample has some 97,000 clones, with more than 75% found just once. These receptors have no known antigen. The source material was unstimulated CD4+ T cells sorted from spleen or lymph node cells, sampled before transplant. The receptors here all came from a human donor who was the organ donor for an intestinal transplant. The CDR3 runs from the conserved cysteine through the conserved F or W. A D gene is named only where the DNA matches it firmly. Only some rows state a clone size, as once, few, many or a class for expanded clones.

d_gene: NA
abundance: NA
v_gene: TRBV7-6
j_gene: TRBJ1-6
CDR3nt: TGTGCCAGCAGCCCCGGAGGGCGGAGAAATTCACCCCTCCACTTT
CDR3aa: CASSPGGRRNSPLHF

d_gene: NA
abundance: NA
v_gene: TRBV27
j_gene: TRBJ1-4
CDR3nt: TGTGCCAGCAGAAACCTTGGGGGGGAAAAACTGTTTTTT
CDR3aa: CASRNLGGEKLFF

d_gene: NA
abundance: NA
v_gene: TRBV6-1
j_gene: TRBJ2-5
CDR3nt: TGTGCCACCTCCCAGGGGTTTCGGGAGACCCAGTACTTC
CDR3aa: CATSQGFRETQYF

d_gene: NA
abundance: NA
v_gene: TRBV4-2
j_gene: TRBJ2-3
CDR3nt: TGTGCCAGCAGCCATGACGCGACTAGCACAGATACGCAGTATTTT
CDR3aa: CASSHDATSTDTQYF

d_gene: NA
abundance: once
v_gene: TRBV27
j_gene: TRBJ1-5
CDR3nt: TGTGCCAGCAGTCCCCTTAGGGGGCAGCCCCAGCATTTT
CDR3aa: CASSPLRGQPQHF

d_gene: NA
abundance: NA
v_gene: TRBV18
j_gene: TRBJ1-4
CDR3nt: TGTGCCAGCTCACCAGATTGGTTTGGGACGTTTACAACGAACCTCCACGAAAAACTGTTTTTT
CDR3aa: CASSPDWFGTFTTNLHEKLFF

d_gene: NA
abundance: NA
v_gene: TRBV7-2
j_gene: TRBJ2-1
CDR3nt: TGTGCCAGCAGCTCGGCCTGGAAGATACGCGAGCAGTTCTTC
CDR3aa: CASSSAWKIREQFF

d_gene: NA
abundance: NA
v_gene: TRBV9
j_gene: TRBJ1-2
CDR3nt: TGTGCCAGCAGCGCAGAATTCTATGGCTACACCTTC
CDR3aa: CASSAEFYGYTF

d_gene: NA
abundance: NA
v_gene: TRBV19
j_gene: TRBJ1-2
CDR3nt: TGTGCCAGTAGTATATCGGGGGGCTATGGCTACACCTTC
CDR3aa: CASSISGGYGYTF

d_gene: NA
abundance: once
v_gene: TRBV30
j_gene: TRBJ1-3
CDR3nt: TGTGCCTGGTACAGGGTTAGTTCTGGAAACACCATATATTTT
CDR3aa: CAWYRVSSGNTIYF

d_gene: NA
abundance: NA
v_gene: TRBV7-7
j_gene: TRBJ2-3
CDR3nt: TGTGCCAGCAGCCCCCCTGGCGCCCATACGCAGTATTTT
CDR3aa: CASSPPGAHTQYF

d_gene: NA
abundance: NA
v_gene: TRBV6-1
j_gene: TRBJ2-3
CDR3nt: TGTGCCAGCAGTGAGCGATCCCGGGCAAGCTCTAGCACAGATACGCAGTATTTT
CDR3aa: CASSERSRASSSTDTQYF

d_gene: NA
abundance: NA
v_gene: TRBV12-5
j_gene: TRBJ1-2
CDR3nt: TGTGCTAGTGGTTTGGTACCTGGAGGGCCTGGCTACACCTTC
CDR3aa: CASGLVPGGPGYTF

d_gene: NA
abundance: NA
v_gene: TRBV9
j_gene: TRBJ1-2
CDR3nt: TGTGCCAGCAGCGTAGGTACGGCTAACTATGGCTACACCTTC
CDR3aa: CASSVGTANYGYTF

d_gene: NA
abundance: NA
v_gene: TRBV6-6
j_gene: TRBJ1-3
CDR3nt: TGTGCCACACGACCCAGGGCTGGCAACACCATATATTTT
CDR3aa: CATRPRAGNTIYF

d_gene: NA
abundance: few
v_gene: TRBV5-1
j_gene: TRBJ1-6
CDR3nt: TGCGCCAGCAGCTTGACAGGCCTCGGGTCACCCCTCCACTTT
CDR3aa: CASSLTGLGSPLHF

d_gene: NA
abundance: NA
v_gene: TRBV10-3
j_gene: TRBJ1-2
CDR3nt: TGTGCCATCCAGTCAAACTCCTCCCTTCGCTATGGCTACACCTTC
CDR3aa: CAIQSNSSLRYGYTF

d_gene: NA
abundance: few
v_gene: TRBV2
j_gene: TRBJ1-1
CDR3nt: TGTGCCAGCAGGGGCTTACTAAACACTGAAGCTTTCTTT
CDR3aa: CASRGLLNTEAFF

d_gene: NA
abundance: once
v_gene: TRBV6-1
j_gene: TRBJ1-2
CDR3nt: TGTGCCAGCAGTCCAGATTGGGCCTATGGCTACACCTTC
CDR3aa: CASSPDWAYGYTF

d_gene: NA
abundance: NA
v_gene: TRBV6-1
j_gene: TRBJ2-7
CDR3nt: TGTGCCAGCAGTGAAGCGGGGCGCTACGAGCAGTACTTC
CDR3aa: CASSEAGRYEQYF

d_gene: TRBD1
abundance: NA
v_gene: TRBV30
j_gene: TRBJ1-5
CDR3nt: TGTGCCTGGGGGGGGCCTCGAGACAGGGGGATTCAGCCCCAGCATTTT
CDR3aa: CAWGGPRDRGIQPQHF

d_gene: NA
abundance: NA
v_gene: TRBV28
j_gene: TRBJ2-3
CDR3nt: TGTGCCAGCAGTTTCCCACAGCGCACAGATACGCAGTATTTT
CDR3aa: CASSFPQRTDTQYF

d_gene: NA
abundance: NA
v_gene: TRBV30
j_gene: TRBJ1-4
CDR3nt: TGTGCCTGGAGTTCACAGGGCGGCGAAAAACTGTTTTTT
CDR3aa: CAWSSQGGEKLFF

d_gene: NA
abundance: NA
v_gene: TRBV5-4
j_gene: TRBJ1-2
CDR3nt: TGTGCCAGCAGCTTGGCCGGGACGGCGGCCTCTAGGGGCTACACCTTC
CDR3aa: CASSLAGTAASRGYTF

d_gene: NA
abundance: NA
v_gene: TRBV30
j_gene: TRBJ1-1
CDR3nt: TGTGCCTGGAGTGTTTCCTCAAACACTGAAGCTTTCTTT
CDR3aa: CAWSVSSNTEAFF

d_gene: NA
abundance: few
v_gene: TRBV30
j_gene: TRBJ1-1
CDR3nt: TGTGCCTGGAGTGTACTCCGGGGCACTGAAGCTTTCTTT
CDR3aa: CAWSVLRGTEAFF

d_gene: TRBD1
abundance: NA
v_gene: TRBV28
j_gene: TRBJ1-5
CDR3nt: TGTGCCAGCAAGGGACAGTATCAGCCCCAGCATTTT
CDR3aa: CASKGQYQPQHF

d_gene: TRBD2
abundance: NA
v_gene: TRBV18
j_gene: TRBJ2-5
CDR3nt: TGTGCCAGCTCACCAGGGACTAGCGGGGGAGAGACCCAGTACTTC
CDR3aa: CASSPGTSGGETQYF

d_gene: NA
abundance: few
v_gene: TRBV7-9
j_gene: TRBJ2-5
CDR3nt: TGTGCCAGCACCAGGGCCGAGACCCAGTACTTC
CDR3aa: CASTRAETQYF

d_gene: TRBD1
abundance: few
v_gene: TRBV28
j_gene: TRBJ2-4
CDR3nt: TGTGCCAGCAGTTTGTCACAGGGGAACATTCAGTACTTC
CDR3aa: CASSLSQGNIQYF

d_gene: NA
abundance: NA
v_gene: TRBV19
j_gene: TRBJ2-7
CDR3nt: TGTGCCAGTAGTATCTTCCCGGGATCCTACGAGCAGTACTTC
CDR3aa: CASSIFPGSYEQYF

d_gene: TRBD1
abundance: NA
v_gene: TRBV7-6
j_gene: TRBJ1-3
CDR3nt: TGTGCCAGCAGCTCCCGGACAGGGTATGGAAACACCATATATTTT
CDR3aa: CASSSRTGYGNTIYF

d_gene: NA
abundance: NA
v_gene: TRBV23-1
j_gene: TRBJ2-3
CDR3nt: TGCGCCAGCAGTCAATCTGGGGGGACTACGCAGTATTTT
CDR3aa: CASSQSGGTTQYF

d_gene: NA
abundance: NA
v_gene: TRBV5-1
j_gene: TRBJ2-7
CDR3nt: TGCGCCAGCAGCTTGGAGGGCAGGTTCTCCTACGAGCAGTACTTC
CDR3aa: CASSLEGRFSYEQYF